The 7 T cell receptor beta chains listed next were all sequenced from one sample in a study of blood T cell repertoires in COVID-19. Clones were sequenced by immunoSEQ multiplex PCR, and TCRdb holds only the in-frame ones, with some missing. The table has 150,000 to 200,000 clones, about 89% seen once. The sequenced sample was peripheral blood. Source of these receptors: a man aged 65 to 79 with acute or convalescent COVID-19.

This chain joins TRBV28 and TRBJ2-4; 10 nucleotides agree with TRBD2. V dropped 4 bases and J dropped 1; count of bases not matched to a gene: 4. Germline V CDR1 and CDR2: MDHEN, SYDVKM. This CDR3 contains 16 residues. CDR3 sequence reads: CASSSLAGGAKNIQYF. CDR3 DNA: TGTGCCAGCAGTTCCTTAGCGGGGGGTGCCAAAAACATTCAGTACTTC. Looking up the rest from reference TRBV28 and TRBJ2-4 gives the full variable domain: DVKVTQSSRYLVKRTGEKVFLECVQDMDHENMFWYRQDPGLGLRLIYFSYDVKMKEKGDIPEGYSVSREKKERFSLILESASTNQTSMYLCASSSLAGGAKNIQYFGAGTRLSVL.

Only a few counts were recorded for this clone. The V call is TRBV7-9, the J call TRBJ1-6; D remains ambiguous. CDR1 and CDR2 from the germline V gene are SEHNR and FQNEAQ (reference sequence). Trimming pared 5 bases from V and 10 bases from J, leaving 9 bases between. The CDR3 length is 12 residues. The CDR3 protein is CASSLRGSPLHF. The CDR3 DNA is TGTGCCAGCAGCCTTCGAGGGTCACCCCTCCACTTT.

This clone appeared once. V gene TRBV10-3 combines with J gene TRBJ2-1, with TRBD2 as a possible D gene (5 bases). This CDR3 has 15 residues. Looked up from germline, CDR1 is ENHRY and CDR2 is SYGVKD. Trimming took 1 base from V and 3 from J, leaving 10 bases between them. CDR3 sequence: CAISELGSGYNEQFF. The CDR3 DNA sequence: TGTGCCATCAGTGAGTTGGGGAGCGGCTACAATGAGCAGTTCTTC.

This rearrangement joins TRBV28 to TRBJ2-1, with 8 bases lining up with TRBD2. V was pared by 6 bases and J by 4 bases, with 14 bases of the junction left unmatched. The CDR3 covers 17 residues. Germline CDR1 is MDHEN and CDR2 is SYDVKM. DNA of the CDR3: TGTGCCAGCAGCCTAGCCGGGGGAGGACTAGCTTACAATGAGCAGTTCTTC. It codes for CASSLAGGGLAYNEQFF.

This clone was counted only a few times. CDR3 sequence: CASSRSGTVQETQYF. The DNA for the CDR3 is TGTGCCAGCAGCCGTTCCGGGACAGTCCAAGAGACCCAGTACTTC. J is TRBJ2-5 and V is TRBV7-7; 7 nucleotides agree with TRBD1. J gave up 1 base and V 5 bases, and 7 bases lay outside the gene matches. Germline loops: CDR1 SSHAT, CDR2 FNYEAQ (reference sequence). CDR3 length: 15 residues. Together with reference TRBV7-7 and TRBJ2-5, the CDR3 gives the full variable domain: GAGVSQSPRYKVTKRGQDVTLRCDPISSHATLYWYQQALGQGPEFLTYFNYEAQPDKSGLPSDRFSAERPEGSISTLTIQRTEQRDSAMYRCASSRSGTVQETQYFGPGTRLLVL.

This chain links TRBV7-3 with TRBJ2-5, with TRBD1 matching 7 bases. The CDR3 loop spans 14 amino acids. Germline V gives CDR1 SGHTA, CDR2 FQGTGA. V lost 0 bases, J lost 5 bases, and 3 bases stayed unmatched. CDR3 sequence reads: CASSLTGGYETQYF. The CDR3 region has the DNA TGTGCCAGCAGCTTAACAGGGGGCTACGAGACCCAGTACTTC. The full variable domain, in which reference TRBV7-3 and TRBJ2-5 provide the parts outside the CDR3, is GAGVSQTPSNKVTEKGKYVELRCDPISGHTALYWYRQSLGQGPEFLIYFQGTGAADDSGLPNDRFFAVRPEGSVSTLKIQRTERGDSAVYLCASSLTGGYETQYFGPGTRLLVL.

The chain links TRBV3-1 (or the pseudogene TRBV3-2) to TRBJ1-2; D not resolved. CDR3 size: 15 residues. Germline V gene sequence: CDR1 LGHDT, CDR2 YNNKEL (reference sequence). Trimming left V 1 base short and J 5 bases short, with 14 bases between. This CDR3 is CASSQGEVVRYGYTF. The DNA of the CDR3 is TGTGCCAGCAGCCAAGGTGAGGTGGTACGGTATGGCTACACCTTC.